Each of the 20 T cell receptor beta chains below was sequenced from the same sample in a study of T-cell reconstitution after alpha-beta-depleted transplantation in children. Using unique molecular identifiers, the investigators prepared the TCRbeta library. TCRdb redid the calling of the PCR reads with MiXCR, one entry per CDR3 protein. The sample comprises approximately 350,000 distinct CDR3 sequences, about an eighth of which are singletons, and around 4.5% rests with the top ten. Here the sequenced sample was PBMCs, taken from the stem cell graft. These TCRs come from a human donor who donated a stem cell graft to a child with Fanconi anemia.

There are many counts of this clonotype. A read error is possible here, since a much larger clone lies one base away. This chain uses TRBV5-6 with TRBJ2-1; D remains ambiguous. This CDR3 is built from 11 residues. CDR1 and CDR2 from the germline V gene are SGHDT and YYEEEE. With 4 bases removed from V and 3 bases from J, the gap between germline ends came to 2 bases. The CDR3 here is CASSHYNEQFF. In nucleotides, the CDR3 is TGTGCCAGCAGCCACTACAATGAGCAGTTCTTC. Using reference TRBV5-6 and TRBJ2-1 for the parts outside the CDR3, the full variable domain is DAGVTQSPTHLIKTRGQQVTLRCSPKSGHDTVSWYQQALGQGPQFIFQYYEEEERQRGNFPDRFSGHQFPNYSSELNVNALLLGDSALYLCASSHYNEQFFGPGTRLTVL.

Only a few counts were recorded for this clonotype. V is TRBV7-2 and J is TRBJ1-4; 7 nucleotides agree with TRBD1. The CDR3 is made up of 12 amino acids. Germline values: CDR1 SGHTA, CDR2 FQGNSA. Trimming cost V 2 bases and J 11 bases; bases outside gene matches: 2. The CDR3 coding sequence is TGTGCCAGCAGCTTACTACAGGGGAAACTGTTTTTT. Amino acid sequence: CASSLLQGKLFF.

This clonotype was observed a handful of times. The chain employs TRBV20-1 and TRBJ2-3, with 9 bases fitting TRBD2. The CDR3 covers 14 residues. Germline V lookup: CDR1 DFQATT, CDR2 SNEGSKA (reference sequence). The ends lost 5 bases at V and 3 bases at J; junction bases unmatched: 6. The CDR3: CSARVAGVTDTQYF. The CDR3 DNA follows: TGCAGTGCTCGGGTAGCGGGGGTAACAGATACGCAGTATTTT.

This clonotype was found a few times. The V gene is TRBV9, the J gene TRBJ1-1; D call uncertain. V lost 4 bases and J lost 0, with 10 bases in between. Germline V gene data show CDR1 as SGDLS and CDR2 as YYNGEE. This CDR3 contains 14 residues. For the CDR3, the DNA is TGTGCCAGCAGCAAGCAGAGAATGAACACTGAAGCTTTCTTT. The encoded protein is CASSKQRMNTEAFF.

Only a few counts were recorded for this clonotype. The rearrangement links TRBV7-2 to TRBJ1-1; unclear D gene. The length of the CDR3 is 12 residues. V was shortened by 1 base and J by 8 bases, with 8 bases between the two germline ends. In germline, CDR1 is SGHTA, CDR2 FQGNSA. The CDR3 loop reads CASSLGVHEAFF. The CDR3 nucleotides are TGTGCCAGCAGCTTAGGGGTTCACGAAGCTTTCTTT.

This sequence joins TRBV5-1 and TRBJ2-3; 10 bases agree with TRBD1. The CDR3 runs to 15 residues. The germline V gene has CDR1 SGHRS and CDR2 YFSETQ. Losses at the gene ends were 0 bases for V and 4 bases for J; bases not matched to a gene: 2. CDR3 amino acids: CASSLGQGASDTQYF. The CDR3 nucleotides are TGCGCCAGCAGCTTGGGACAGGGGGCATCAGATACGCAGTATTTT.

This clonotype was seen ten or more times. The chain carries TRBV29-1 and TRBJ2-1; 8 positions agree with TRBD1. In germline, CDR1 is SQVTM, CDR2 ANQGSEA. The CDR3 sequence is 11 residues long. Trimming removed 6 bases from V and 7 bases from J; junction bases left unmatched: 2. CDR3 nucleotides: TGCAGCGTGGGACAGGTTAATGAGCAGTTCTTC. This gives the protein CSVGQVNEQFF.

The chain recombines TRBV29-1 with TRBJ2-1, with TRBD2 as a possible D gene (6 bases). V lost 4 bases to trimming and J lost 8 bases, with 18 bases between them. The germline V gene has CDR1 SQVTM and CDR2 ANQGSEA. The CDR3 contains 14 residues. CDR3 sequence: CSVGGLHGSDEQFF. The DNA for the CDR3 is TGCAGCGTTGGAGGTCTACACGGGAGTGATGAGCAGTTCTTC.

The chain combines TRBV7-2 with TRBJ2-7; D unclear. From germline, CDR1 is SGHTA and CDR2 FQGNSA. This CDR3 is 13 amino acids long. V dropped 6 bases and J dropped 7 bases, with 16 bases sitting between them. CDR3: CASSSGFLREQYF. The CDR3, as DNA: TGTGCCAGCAGTTCCGGGTTCCTTAGGGAGCAGTACTTC.

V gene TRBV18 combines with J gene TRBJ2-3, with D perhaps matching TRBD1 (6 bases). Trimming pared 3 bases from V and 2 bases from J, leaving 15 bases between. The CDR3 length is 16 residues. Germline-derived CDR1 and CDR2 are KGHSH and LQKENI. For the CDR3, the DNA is TGTGCCAGCTCACCGGTGGGGGCCTACATCACAGATACGCAGTATTTT. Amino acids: CASSPVGAYITDTQYF.

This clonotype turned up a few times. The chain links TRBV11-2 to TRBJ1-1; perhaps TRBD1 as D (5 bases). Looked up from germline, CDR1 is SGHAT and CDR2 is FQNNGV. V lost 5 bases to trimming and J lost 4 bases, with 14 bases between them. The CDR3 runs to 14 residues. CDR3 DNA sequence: TGTGCCAGCAGCACTTGGGGGGGAATCACTGAAGCTTTCTTT. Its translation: CASSTWGGITEAFF.

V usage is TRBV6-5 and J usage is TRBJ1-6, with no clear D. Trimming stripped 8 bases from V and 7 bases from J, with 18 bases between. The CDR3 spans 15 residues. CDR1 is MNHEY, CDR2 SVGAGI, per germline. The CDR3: CASSSTAFVNSPLHF. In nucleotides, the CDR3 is TGTGCCAGCTCTTCAACAGCTTTTGTCAATTCACCCCTCCACTTT.

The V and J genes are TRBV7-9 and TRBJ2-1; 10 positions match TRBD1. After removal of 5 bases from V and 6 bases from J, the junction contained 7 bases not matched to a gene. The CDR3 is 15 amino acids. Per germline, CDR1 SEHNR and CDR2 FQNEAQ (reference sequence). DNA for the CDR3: TGTGCCAGCAGCCCACCGGACAGGGGGTCCAATGAGCAGTTCTTC. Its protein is CASSPPDRGSNEQFF.

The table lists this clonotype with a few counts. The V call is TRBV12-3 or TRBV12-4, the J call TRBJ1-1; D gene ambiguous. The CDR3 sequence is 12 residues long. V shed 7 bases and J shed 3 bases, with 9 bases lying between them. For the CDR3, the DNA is TGTGCCAGCACCGAGACGCACACTGAAGCTTTCTTT. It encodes CASTETHTEAFF.

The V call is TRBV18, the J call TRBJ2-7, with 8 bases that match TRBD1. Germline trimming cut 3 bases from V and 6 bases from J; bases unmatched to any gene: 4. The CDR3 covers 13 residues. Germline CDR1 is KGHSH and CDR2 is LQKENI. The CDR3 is CASSPDREAEQYF. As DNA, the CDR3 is TGTGCCAGCTCACCGGACAGGGAGGCCGAGCAGTACTTC.

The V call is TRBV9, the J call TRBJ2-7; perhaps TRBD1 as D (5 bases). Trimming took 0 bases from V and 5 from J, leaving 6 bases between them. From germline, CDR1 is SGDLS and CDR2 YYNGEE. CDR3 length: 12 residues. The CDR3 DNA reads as TGTGCCAGCAGCGTAGAGGGGAACGAGCAGTACTTC. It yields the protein CASSVEGNEQYF.

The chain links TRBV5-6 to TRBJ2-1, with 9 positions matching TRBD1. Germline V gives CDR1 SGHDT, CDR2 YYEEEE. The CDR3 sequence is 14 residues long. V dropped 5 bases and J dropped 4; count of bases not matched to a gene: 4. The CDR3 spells CASRAGTGYNEQFF. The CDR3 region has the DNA TGTGCCAGCAGGGCCGGGACAGGGTACAATGAGCAGTTCTTC.

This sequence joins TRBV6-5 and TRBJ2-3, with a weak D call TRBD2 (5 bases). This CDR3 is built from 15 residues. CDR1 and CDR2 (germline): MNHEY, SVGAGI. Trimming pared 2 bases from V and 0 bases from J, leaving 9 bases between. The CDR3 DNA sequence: TGTGCCAGCAGTTACGCTTGGACTAGCACAGATACGCAGTATTTT. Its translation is CASSYAWTSTDTQYF.

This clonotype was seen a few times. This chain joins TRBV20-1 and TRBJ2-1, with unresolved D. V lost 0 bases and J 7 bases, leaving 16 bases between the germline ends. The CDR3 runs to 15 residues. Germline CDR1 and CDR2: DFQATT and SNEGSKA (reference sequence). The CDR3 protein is CSARDFGSYMNEQFF. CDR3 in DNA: TGCAGTGCTAGAGATTTCGGATCCTACATGAATGAGCAGTTCTTC.

The CDR3 sequence: CASSPLTRGSGANVLTF. CDR3 bases: TGTGCCAGCAGCCCCTTGACCAGGGGCTCTGGGGCCAACGTCCTGACTTTC. This chain joins TRBV6-2 or TRBV6-3 and TRBJ2-6; D is perhaps TRBD1 (6 bases). Trimming took 6 bases from V and 0 from J, leaving 15 bases between them. CDR1 is MNHEY and CDR2 is SVGEGT in the germline V gene. This CDR3 is 17 amino acids long.